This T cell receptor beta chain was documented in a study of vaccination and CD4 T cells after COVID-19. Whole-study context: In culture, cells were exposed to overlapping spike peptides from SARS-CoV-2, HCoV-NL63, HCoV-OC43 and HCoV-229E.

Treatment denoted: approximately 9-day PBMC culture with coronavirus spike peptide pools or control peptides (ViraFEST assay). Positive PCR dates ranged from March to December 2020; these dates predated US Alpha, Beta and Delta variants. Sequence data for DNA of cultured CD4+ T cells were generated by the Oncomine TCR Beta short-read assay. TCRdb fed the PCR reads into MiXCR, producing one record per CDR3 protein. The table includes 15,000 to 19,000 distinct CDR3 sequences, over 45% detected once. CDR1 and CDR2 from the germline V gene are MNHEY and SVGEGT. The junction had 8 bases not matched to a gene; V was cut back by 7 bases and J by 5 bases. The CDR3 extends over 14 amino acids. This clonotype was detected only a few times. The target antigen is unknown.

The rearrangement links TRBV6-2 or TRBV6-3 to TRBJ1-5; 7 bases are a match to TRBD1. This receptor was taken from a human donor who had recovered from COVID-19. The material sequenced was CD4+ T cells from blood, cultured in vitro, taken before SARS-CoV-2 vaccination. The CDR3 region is CASTLGQWDQPQHF. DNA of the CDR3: TGTGCCAGCACATTGGGACAGTGGGATCAGCCCCAGCATTTT.